Given below is one T cell receptor beta chain in context. The same CDR3 can be traced to other DNA sequences in this sample. CDR1 and CDR2 (germline): SNHLY, FYNNEI. The J segment lost 7 bases and the V segment lost 8 bases, leaving 3 bases of the junction unmatched. The CDR3 runs to 14 residues. The data were obtained in a study of shared clonotypes between healthy human individuals. The genomic DNA of each subset was split evenly across several immunoSEQ plates. Using immunoSEQ multiplex PCR, the repertoire was profiled, and TCRdb retains in-frame clones only, with some absent. The sample has under 600,000 clones, roughly 72% seen once; the top ten hold about 12%.

The sequencing sample was made of PBMCs. The chain is built from TRBV2 and TRBJ2-1; TRBD2 aligns across 15 bases. This clonotype was obtained from a woman aged 40-49 years in good health. Some clones in this sample may be carry-over from other donors' samples. The chain's CDR3 is CASGGLAGGNEQFF. CDR3 nucleotide sequence: TGTGCCAGCGGGGGACTAGCGGGAGGAAATGAGCAGTTCTTC.